The rows below give T cell receptor beta chains drawn from one sample of a study of blood T cell repertoires in COVID-19. The protocol was immunoSEQ multiplex PCR, while the TCRdb copy is restricted to in-frame clones and leaves out a portion. The sample has nearly 40,000 clones; 75% to 90% are singletons. Sequencing was done on a sample of peripheral blood. The receptors stem from an older woman with acute or convalescent COVID-19. The CDR3 runs from the conserved cysteine through the conserved F or W. Not every row has a clone size; where given, it reads once, few, many or a size class.

size	length	V	J	CDR3
-	16	TRBV25-1	TRBJ2-1	CASSGPGTGGKNEQFF
-	13	TRBV9	TRBJ1-1	CASSGQPNTEAFF
-	15	TRBV29-1	TRBJ2-1	CSFIPGLAGAGEQFF
-	16	TRBV5-1	TRBJ2-2	CASSFWAGGSTGELFF
-	16	TRBV11-2	TRBJ2-1	CASSSGLAGAGGEQFF
-	16	TRBV27	TRBJ2-1	CASSPLLAGDYNEQFF
-	11	TRBV30	TRBJ1-4	CAWSVREKLFF
-	13	TRBV7-2	TRBJ2-2	CASSLAQTGELFF
-	18	TRBV3-1/TRBV3-2	TRBJ2-3	CASSQDRGLASSTDTQYF
-	12	TRBV13	TRBJ2-1	CASSYPRQEQFF
-	15	TRBV5-4	TRBJ2-1	CASSFGQGAMNEQFF
-	14	TRBV19	TRBJ2-5	CASSRAGREETQYF
-	19	TRBV27	TRBJ1-5	CASSPHGTGKWWSNQPQHF
-	15	TRBV11-2	TRBJ1-1	CASSLGGRVNTEAFF
-	14	TRBV28	TRBJ1-2	CASRPGQVVYGYTF
-	13	TRBV29-1	TRBJ2-1	CSVVTGNSNEQFF
-	18	TRBV7-2	TRBJ2-3	CASSLAWVRVRGTDTQYF
-	17	TRBV28	TRBJ2-1	CASSLIRLAGGPREQFF
-	18	TRBV6-2/TRBV6-3	TRBJ1-1	CASSLGAGKGHLNTEAFF
-	14	TRBV18	TRBJ2-1	CASSDVSGRVEQFF
-	17	TRBV7-4	TRBJ1-6	CASSFLAHHSYNSPLHF
-	13	TRBV12-3/TRBV12-4	TRBJ2-3	CASRPGQTDTQYF
few	16	TRBV4-3	TRBJ1-5	CASSQDLRYRNQPQHF
-	15	TRBV3-1/TRBV3-2	TRBJ1-4	CASSPPGTGDGGASF
-	13	TRBV30	TRBJ1-5	CAWSVQGNQPQHF
few	17	TRBV24-1	TRBJ2-1	CATSEMWVTGFINEQFF
-	12	TRBV10-2	TRBJ1-2	CATDRGHYGYTF
-	15	TRBV4-2	TRBJ1-1	CASRQDRDRVTEAFF
-	13	TRBV7-9	TRBJ1-5	CASSLTRSQPQHF
-	14	TRBV6-2/TRBV6-3	TRBJ2-2	CASSTGLPNGELFF
-	15	TRBV2	TRBJ1-1	CASSDTGLRTAEAFF
-	12	TRBV29-1	TRBJ2-5	CSVEYGGETQYF
-	13	TRBV19	TRBJ2-5	CASSIGYQETQYF
few	12	TRBV7-9	TRBJ2-1	CASSHPGGQQFF
-	16	TRBV3-1/TRBV3-2	TRBJ2-2	CASSQGTSGRIGELFF
-	15	TRBV9	TRBJ2-1	CASSVVSGAYNEQFF
-	14	TRBV2	TRBJ1-2	CASSDEQAVVGYTF
-	15	TRBV19	TRBJ1-6	CASSISTVYNSPLHF
-	14	TRBV11-2	TRBJ2-1	CASSFSQGYNEQFF
-	14	TRBV27	TRBJ2-3	CASGLGVPTDTQYF
-	16	TRBV3-1/TRBV3-2	TRBJ1-4	CASSQDATGGNEKLFF
-	11	TRBV12-3/TRBV12-4	TRBJ2-1	CASSQGGEQFF